This T cell receptor (beta chain) was retrieved from a study of cytomegalovirus exposure and HLA in healthy donors. On this clone itself: Its antigen is undetermined.

PCR involved 60 Vbeta and 13 Jbeta primers. Measured with immunoSEQ multiplex PCR; TCRdb has only the in-frame clones, and not every one. The sample consists of 100,000 or so clones, 74% of them appearing once. Study-level findings and limits: Segments of the TCR beta V type were, in most cases, productive about 90% or about 30% of the time in an earlier analysis. Among donors in an Asian-associated ancestry cluster, a later analysis reportedly found fewer N-insertions than the roughly 680-donor mean.

The CDR3 has 17 amino acids. Looked up from germline, CDR1 is SGHTA and CDR2 is FQGNSA. The junction had 9 bases not matched to a gene; V was cut back by 2 bases and J by 1 base. This chain joins TRBV7-2 and TRBJ2-7; 9 bases are a match to TRBD1. The receptor was derived from a man in his forties or fifties in good health and CMV-seropositive. The material sequenced was PBMCs. CDR3 region: CASSLFGGTGLSYEQYF. DNA of the CDR3: TGTGCCAGCAGCTTATTTGGGGGGACAGGGTTATCCTACGAGCAGTACTTC. The full variable domain, with the rest looked up from reference TRBV7-2 and TRBJ2-7, is GAGVSQSPSNKVTEKGKDVELRCDPISGHTALYWYRQSLGQGLEFLIYFQGNSAPDKSGLPSDRFSAERTGGSVSTLTIQRTQQEDSAVYLCASSLFGGTGLSYEQYFGPGTRLTVT.